These 10 T cell receptor beta chains were sequenced from one sample in a study of Tregs in tolerant kidney transplant recipients (dated by TCRdb to the late 2010s). Receptors were amplified or captured by the immunoSEQ multiplex PCR assay. The clones in this table, taken by TCRdb from immuneACCESS, are in-frame only. Not every clone is retained; where verified, under half of the shortfall comes from an unresolved V gene, and the cause of the rest is unknown. The sample contains tens of thousands of clones, about 83% of them found a single time. The ten largest clonotypes hold around 5.2% of the sample. The specimen sequenced was CD4+ T cells from blood. The receptors here all came from a human donor in good health.

This chain links TRBV5-1 with TRBJ2-5; a weak D match, TRBD2 (5 bases). In germline, CDR1 is SGHRS, CDR2 YFSETQ. V lost 0 bases to trimming and J lost 1 base, with 13 bases between them. The CDR3 spans 16 residues. In DNA, the CDR3 is TGCGCCAGCAGCTTGGTTACGGCACGGGGCCAAGAGACCCAGTACTTC. Protein sequence: CASSLVTARGQETQYF.

The V and J genes are TRBV19 and TRBJ1-1, with 8 nucleotides matching TRBD1. CDR1 LNHDA and CDR2 SQIVND come from the germline V gene (reference sequence). V was pared by 7 bases and J by 1 base, with 2 bases of the junction left unmatched. This CDR3 contains 13 residues. The DNA for the CDR3 is TGTGCCAGTAAAGGGACAGGGAACACTGAAGCTTTCTTT. This encodes CASKGTGNTEAFF. Using reference TRBV19 and TRBJ1-1 for the parts outside the CDR3, the full variable domain is DGGITQSPKYLFRKEGQNVTLSCEQNLNHDAMYWYRQDPGQGLRLIYYSQIVNDFQKGDIAEGYSVSREKKESFPLTVTSAQKNPTAFYLCASKGTGNTEAFFGQGTRLTVV.

V usage is TRBV30 and J usage is TRBJ2-7; TRBD2 is a possible D gene (6 bases). The CDR3 loop spans 12 amino acids. Germline lookup yields CDR1 GTSNPN and CDR2 SVGIG (reference sequence). The V gene lost 4 bases and the J gene lost 2 bases, with 9 bases spanning the gap. DNA of the CDR3: TGTGCCTGGAAGGAGGGGACCTACGAGCAGTACTTC. It yields the protein CAWKEGTYEQYF. The variable domain in full, with the rest retrieved from reference TRBV30 and TRBJ2-7, is SQTIHQWPATLVQPVGSPLSLECTVEGTSNPNLYWYRQAAGRGLQLLFYSVGIGQISSEVPQNLSASRPQDRQFILSSKKLLLSDSGFYLCAWKEGTYEQYFGPGTRLTVT.

V gene TRBV7-9 combines with J gene TRBJ2-2; TRBD1 agrees at 7 bases. Losses at the gene ends were 1 base for V and 4 bases for J; bases not matched to a gene: 3. The CDR3 has 15 amino acids. In germline, CDR1 is SEHNR, CDR2 FQNEAQ (reference sequence). The CDR3 region is CASSLGAGGTGELFF. DNA of the CDR3: TGTGCCAGCAGCTTAGGGGCAGGGGGCACCGGGGAGCTGTTTTTT.

The rearrangement uses TRBV11-3 and TRBJ1-1, with a possible D match to TRBD1 (6 bases). From germline, CDR1 is SGHNT and CDR2 YENEEA. Trimming removed 5 bases from V and 10 bases from J, with 20 bases in between. The length of the CDR3 is 14 residues. The DNA of the CDR3 is TGTGCCAGCAGCCCATACAGGGAAGGAGGGGCAGCTTTCTTT. Its protein is CASSPYREGGAAFF.

The chain combines TRBV5-1 with TRBJ2-3; no clear D. The CDR3 runs to 15 residues. The germline V gene has CDR1 SGHRS and CDR2 YFSETQ. Trimming pared 0 bases from V and 5 bases from J, leaving 13 bases between. The CDR3 sequence is CASSLANVIEDTQYF. In DNA, the CDR3 is TGCGCCAGCAGCTTGGCAAACGTTATCGAAGATACGCAGTATTTT.

Comments on this clone: The sample carries other DNA sequences with the same CDR3. The chain couples TRBV6-5 to TRBJ1-1, with 7 bases aligning to TRBD1. This CDR3 is built from 15 residues. With 8 bases clipped from V and 0 bases from J, the junction kept 9 bases outside the gene matches. CDR1 MNHEY and CDR2 SVGAGI come from the germline V gene. CDR3 loop: CASGRQGRVNTEAFF. CDR3 sequence (DNA): TGTGCCAGCGGGAGACAGGGAAGGGTGAACACTGAAGCTTTCTTT.

The gene calls are TRBV28 and TRBJ1-1, with unresolved D. The CDR3 contains 16 residues. CDR1 and CDR2 (germline): MDHEN, SYDVKM. With 5 bases removed from V and 2 bases from J, the gap between germline ends came to 18 bases. The CDR3 protein is CASSKGRRRDNTEAFF. CDR3 coding DNA: TGTGCCAGCAGTAAAGGGAGAAGGAGAGACAACACTGAAGCTTTCTTT.

The chain recombines TRBV5-1 with TRBJ2-3; TRBD1 is a possible D gene (6 bases). Trimming removed 4 bases at V and 0 bases at J, with 12 bases between. CDR1 and CDR2 (germline): SGHRS, YFSETQ. This CDR3 spans 15 amino acids. The CDR3 region is CASSLQGTSTDTQYF. The CDR3 DNA sequence: TGCGCCAGCAGCCTACAGGGTACTAGCACAGATACGCAGTATTTT.

V gene TRBV18 combines with J gene TRBJ1-2; D not certain. The CDR3 is made up of 14 amino acids. From germline, CDR1 is KGHSH and CDR2 LQKENI. V lost 4 bases and J lost 7, with 16 bases in between. CDR3 sequence: CASSRDAEGGGYTF. As DNA, the CDR3 is TGTGCCAGCTCACGGGATGCGGAGGGAGGTGGCTACACCTTC.